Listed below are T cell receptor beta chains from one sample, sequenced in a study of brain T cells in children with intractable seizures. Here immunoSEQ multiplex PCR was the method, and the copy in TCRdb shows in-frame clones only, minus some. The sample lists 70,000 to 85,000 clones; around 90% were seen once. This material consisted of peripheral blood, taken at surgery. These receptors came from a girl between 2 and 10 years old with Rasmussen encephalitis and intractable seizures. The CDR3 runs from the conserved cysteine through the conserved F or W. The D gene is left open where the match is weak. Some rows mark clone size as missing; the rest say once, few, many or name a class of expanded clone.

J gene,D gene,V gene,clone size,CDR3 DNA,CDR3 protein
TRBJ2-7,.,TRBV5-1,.,TGCGCCAGCAGCTTTCCTGACTCCTACGAGCAGTACTTC,CASSFPDSYEQYF
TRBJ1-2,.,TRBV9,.,TGTGCCAGCAGCGAGGGGACGGCAGCTAACTATGGCTACACCTTC,CASSEGTAANYGYTF
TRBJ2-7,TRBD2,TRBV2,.,TGTGCCAGCAGTAAACTAGCGGGGCCCTACGAGCAGTACTTC,CASSKLAGPYEQYF
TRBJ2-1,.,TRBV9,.,TGTGCCAGCAGCCCCGGCGGGTTTGAGCAGTTCTTC,CASSPGGFEQFF
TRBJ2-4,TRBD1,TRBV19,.,TGTGCCAGTAGTATTGGAGACAGGGGGAGGGCCAAAAACATTCAGTACTTC,CASSIGDRGRAKNIQYF
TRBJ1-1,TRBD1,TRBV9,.,TGTGCCAGCAGCGTAGCTCGCGACAGGGGCGGTGAAGCTTTCTTT,CASSVARDRGGEAFF
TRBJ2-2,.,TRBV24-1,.,TGTGCCACCAGCCGCGGGGACAGGAACACCGGGGAGCTGTTTTTT,CATSRGDRNTGELFF
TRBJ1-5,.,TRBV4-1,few,TGCGCCAGCAGCCAAGAAAGGGATCAGCCCCAGCATTTT,CASSQERDQPQHF
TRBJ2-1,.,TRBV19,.,TGTGCCAGTAGTATGGTGGGTAGGGGTTCCTACAATGAGCAGTTCTTC,CASSMVGRGSYNEQFF
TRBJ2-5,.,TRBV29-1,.,TGCAGCGTTGCGCTCCAATGGGAGACCCAGTACTTC,CSVALQWETQYF
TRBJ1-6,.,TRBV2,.,TGTGCCACCCCGCGGGGGGGGAAGCCCTATAATTCACCCCTCCACTTT,CATPRGGKPYNSPLHF
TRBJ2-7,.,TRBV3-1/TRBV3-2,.,TGTGCCAGCAGCCCTAGCGCTTCCTACGAGCAGTACTTC,CASSPSASYEQYF
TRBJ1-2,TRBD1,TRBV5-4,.,TGTGCCAGCAGCCGACAGGGCGCCTATGGCTACACCTTC,CASSRQGAYGYTF
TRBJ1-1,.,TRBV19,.,TGTGCCAGTAGTATTGAGGGTCTGAACACTGAAGCTTTCTTT,CASSIEGLNTEAFF
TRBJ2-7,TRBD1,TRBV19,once,TGTGCCAGTAGCACCGGGACAGGGCCGTCCTACGAGCAGTACTTC,CASSTGTGPSYEQYF
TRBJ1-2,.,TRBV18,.,TGTGCCAGCTCGCACGGACTGAATAACTATGGCTACACCTTC,CASSHGLNNYGYTF
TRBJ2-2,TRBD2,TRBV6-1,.,TGTGCCAGCAGTGAACCGGGACTAGCCCACACCGGGGAGCTGTTTTTT,CASSEPGLAHTGELFF
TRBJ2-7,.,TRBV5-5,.,TGTGCCAGCAGCTTTCGGGTCCCCTACGAGCAGTACTTC,CASSFRVPYEQYF
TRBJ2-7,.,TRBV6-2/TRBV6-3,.,TGTGCCAGCAGTTCTAACTACAGGGACCTCTACGAGCAGTACTTC,CASSSNYRDLYEQYF
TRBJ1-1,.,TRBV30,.,TGTGCCTGGAGTCAGTACGGGGACACTGAAGCTTTCTTT,CAWSQYGDTEAFF
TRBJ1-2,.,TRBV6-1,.,TGTGCCAGCAGTGAATCATTGGGGGCGAATGGCTACACCTTC,CASSESLGANGYTF
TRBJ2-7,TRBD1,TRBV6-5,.,TGTGCCAGCAGTTTCACCACGGGACAGGGTTTTGACGAGCAGTACTTC,CASSFTTGQGFDEQYF
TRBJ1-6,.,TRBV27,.,TGTGCCAGCTCCCTCCCCGGTTCACCCCTCCACTTT,CASSLPGSPLHF
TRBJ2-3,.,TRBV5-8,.,TGTGCCAGCAGCTTGATACGACAGGCTGGGGCAGATACGCAGTATTTT,CASSLIRQAGADTQYF
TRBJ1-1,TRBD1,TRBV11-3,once,TGTGCCAGCAGCAGACAGGGGCAAATCCCTGAAGCTTTCTTT,CASSRQGQIPEAFF
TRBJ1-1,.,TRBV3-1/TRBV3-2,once,TGTGCCAGCACTGCGGGGGGGTTTTGGACTGAAGCTTTCTTT,CASTAGGFWTEAFF
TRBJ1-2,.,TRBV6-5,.,TGTGCCAGCAGAAAGGGCTTTGGCTACACCTTC,CASRKGFGYTF
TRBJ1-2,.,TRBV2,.,TGTGCCAGCAGTGAACGGGGGGGCTATGGCTACACCTTC,CASSERGGYGYTF
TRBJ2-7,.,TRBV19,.,TGTGCCAGTAGCCCCGGACTGAGGGAGTACGAGCAGTACTTC,CASSPGLREYEQYF
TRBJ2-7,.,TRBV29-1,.,TGCAGCGTTGGAAGCGCCTACGAGCAGTACTTC,CSVGSAYEQYF
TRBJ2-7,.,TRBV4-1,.,TGCGCCAGCAGCCGGAACCCCGGGACTGGGACCTACGAGCAGTACTTC,CASSRNPGTGTYEQYF
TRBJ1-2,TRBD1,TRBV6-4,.,TGTGCCACCCGGGACAGCCCCTCTAACTATGGCTACACCTTC,CATRDSPSNYGYTF
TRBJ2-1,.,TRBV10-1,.,TGCGCCAGCAGTGAGTCGACGTTCAATGAGCAGTTCTTC,CASSESTFNEQFF
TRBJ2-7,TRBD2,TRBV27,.,TGTGCCAGCAGGATAGCGGGAGGTAATTTCGAGCAGTACTTC,CASRIAGGNFEQYF
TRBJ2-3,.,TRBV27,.,TGTGCCAGCAACAGAGATACGCAGTATTTT,CASNRDTQYF
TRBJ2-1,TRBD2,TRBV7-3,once,TGTGCCAGCAGCTCCGGACTAGCGCATGAGCAGTTCTTC,CASSSGLAHEQFF
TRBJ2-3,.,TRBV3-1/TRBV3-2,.,TGTGCCAGCAGCCCGAGGGGGATACACGGTACGCAGTATTTT,CASSPRGIHGTQYF
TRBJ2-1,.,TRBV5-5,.,TGTGCCAGCAGCAGAAGACCCGGAACCGAACTCTACAATGAGCAGTTCTTC,CASSRRPGTELYNEQFF
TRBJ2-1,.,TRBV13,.,TGTGCCAGCGCCAAGCTCGATGAGCAGTTCTTC,CASAKLDEQFF
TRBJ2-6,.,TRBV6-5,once,TGTGCCAGCAATCCTCGGGCATCTGGGGCCAACGTCCTGACTTTC,CASNPRASGANVLTF
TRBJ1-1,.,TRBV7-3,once,TGTGCCAGCAGCTGGGGCAGCCAGTTTGAAGCTTTCTTT,CASSWGSQFEAFF
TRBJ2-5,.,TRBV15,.,TGTGCCACCAGCAGAGATTATGGGCAAGAGACCCAGTACTTC,CATSRDYGQETQYF
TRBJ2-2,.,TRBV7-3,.,TGTGCCAGCAGGGCCGGGACCTGGAACACCGGGGAGCTGTTTTTT,CASRAGTWNTGELFF
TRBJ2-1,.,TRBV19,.,TGTGCCAGTAGTATAGACCACGGCGCGTACAATGAGCAGTTCTTC,CASSIDHGAYNEQFF
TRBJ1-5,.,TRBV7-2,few,TGTGCCAGCACCGGGAATAGCAATCAGCCCCAGCATTTT,CASTGNSNQPQHF
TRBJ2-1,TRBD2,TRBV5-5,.,TGTGCCAGCAGCCTCCGGAACCTAGCGGGGGGACTCTCCTACAATGAGCAGTTCTTC,CASSLRNLAGGLSYNEQFF
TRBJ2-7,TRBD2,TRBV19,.,TGTGCCAGTAGTAGCCCGGGGGGGCGAGGGTCTAACGAGCAGTACTTC,CASSSPGGRGSNEQYF
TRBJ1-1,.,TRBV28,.,TGTGCCAGCAGTTTTACTAGAGGGAACACTGAAGCTTTCTTT,CASSFTRGNTEAFF
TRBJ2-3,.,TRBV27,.,TGTGCCAGCAGTTTACCTGGTGATACGCAGTATTTT,CASSLPGDTQYF
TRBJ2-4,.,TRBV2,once,TGTGCCAGCAGCGCTAGTAGCGGATCCTTGACATTCAAGTACTTC,CASSASSGSLTFKYF
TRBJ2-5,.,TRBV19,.,TGTGCCAGTAGTAAGAAGTCAGGGAGGTCGGAGACCCAGTACTTC,CASSKKSGRSETQYF
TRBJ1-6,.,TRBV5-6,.,TGTGCCAGCACGGTACGGGGGTTGAATTCACCCCTCCACTTT,CASTVRGLNSPLHF
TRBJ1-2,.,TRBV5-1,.,TGCGCCAGCAGCGTCGGACCCGTAGACTATGGCTACACCTTC,CASSVGPVDYGYTF
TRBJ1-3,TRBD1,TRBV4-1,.,TGCGCCAGCAGCCAAGATCCCGGGACAGCTGGAAACACCATATATTTT,CASSQDPGTAGNTIYF
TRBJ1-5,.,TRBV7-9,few,TGTGCCAGCAGTGACAGGTATCAGCCCCAGCATTTT,CASSDRYQPQHF